A single sample is the source of the 23 T cell receptor beta chains below, sequenced in a study of response to subunit inactivated influenza vaccine. TCRdb reprocessed the RT-PCR reads via MiXCR and lists one record per CDR3 protein. This table holds under 200,000 distinct CDR3 sequences, about 12% found once. This same sample was also taken into another study, of T cells expressing NK-cell markers. According to that study: The cDNA for TCR beta came from 5'RACE template switching with UMIs.

Sequencing used CD8+ T cells sorted from PBMCs, obtained 12 days after vaccination. The origin of the receptors is a man aged 50 to 60 who received an inactivated influenza vaccine.

This clonotype was recorded a few times. This chain joins TRBV6-5 and TRBJ1-2; D uncertain. Germline CDR1 is MNHEY and CDR2 is SVGAGI. Trimming took 2 bases from V and 4 from J, leaving 8 bases between them. CDR3 length equals 13 residues. The CDR3 nucleotides are TGTGCCAGCAGTTACGACCCTACCTATGGCTACACCTTC. This translates into CASSYDPTYGYTF.

V usage is TRBV28 and J usage is TRBJ2-5; 9 bases are shared with TRBD2. Trimming removed 6 bases from V and 6 bases from J; junction bases left unmatched: 11. Germline CDR1 is MDHEN and CDR2 is SYDVKM. The CDR3 length is 15 residues. CDR3 region: CASSFFSGGGKTQYF. The CDR3 region has the DNA TGTGCCAGCAGCTTCTTTAGCGGGGGAGGGAAGACCCAGTACTTC.

This clonotype has more than one count but fewer than ten. This sequence joins TRBV9 and TRBJ1-5; 7 bases line up with TRBD1. The V segment lost 4 bases and the J segment 3 bases; nucleotides outside the gene matches: 4. CDR1 and CDR2 from the germline V gene are SGDLS and YYNGEE. This CDR3 is 14 amino acids long. The CDR3 loop reads CASSLGQNNQPQHF. CDR3 nucleotides: TGTGCCAGCAGCCTGGGACAGAACAATCAGCCCCAGCATTTT.

This clonotype was detected many times. The chain employs TRBV4-3 and TRBJ1-6; no clear D gene. This CDR3 contains 17 residues. The ends were cut back, 0 bases at V and 0 bases at J, with 9 bases in the middle. In germline, CDR1 is LGHNA, CDR2 YSLEER. CDR3 sequence (DNA): TGCGCCAGCAGCCAAGATTTTTCTAGCTCCTATAATTCACCCCTCCACTTT. Protein sequence: CASSQDFSSSYNSPLHF.

This clonotype came up a few times. V and J are TRBV27 and TRBJ2-7; 10 bases line up with TRBD2. The V gene's germline CDR1 is MNHEY and CDR2 SMNVEV (reference sequence). Trimming took 6 bases from V and 6 from J; bases not matched to a gene: 11. The CDR3 has 15 amino acids. Written as DNA, the CDR3 is TGTGCCAGCAGCGGCACAGCGGGAGGGCGAGTCGAGCAGTACTTC. Translating it yields CASSGTAGGRVEQYF.

This clonotype was seen a handful of times. The rearrangement uses TRBV4-2 and TRBJ2-5; 14 bases are a match to TRBD2. V lost 3 bases, J lost 3 bases, and 9 bases stayed unmatched. The CDR3 totals 18 residues. Germline V gene lookup returns CDR1 LGHNA and CDR2 YNFKEQ. CDR3 sequence reads: CASSHETRLAGGKETQYF. The DNA of the CDR3 is TGTGCCAGCAGCCACGAGACGAGACTAGCGGGAGGGAAAGAGACCCAGTACTTC.

This rearrangement joins TRBV6-2 or TRBV6-3 to TRBJ2-4, with TRBD1 identical over 10 bases. Germline CDR1 is MNHEY and CDR2 is SVGEGT. J gave up 7 bases and V 6 bases, and 12 bases lay outside the gene matches. CDR3 length equals 16 residues. The CDR3 nucleotides read TGTGCCAGCAGCTCTGACAGGGGGCCCCCCCTTAACATTCAGTACTTC. Protein product: CASSSDRGPPLNIQYF.

This clonotype was observed a few times. The chain carries TRBV12-3 or TRBV12-4 and TRBJ1-5; perhaps TRBD1 as D (6 bases). V was pared by 6 bases and J by 4 bases, with 13 bases between. There are 14 residues in the CDR3. This CDR3 reads CASSAGENNQPQHF. Here the CDR3 DNA reads TGTGCCAGCAGCGCAGGGGAGAATAATCAGCCCCAGCATTTT.

The chain uses TRBV21-1 and TRBJ2-1; the table's D call, TRBD2, has no DNA check behind it. TRBV21-1 is a pseudogene locus. The CDR3 extends over 17 amino acids. CDR3 amino acids: CASSKVKGPPAYNEQFF. CDR3 DNA: TGTGCCAGCAGCAAAGTAAAAGGGCCCCCCGCTTACAATGAGCAGTTCTTC.

The sample holds a few counts of this clonotype. This chain connects TRBV7-8 to TRBJ2-5; no reliable D call. CDR3 length: 13 residues. Trimming shortened V by 3 bases and J by 5 bases, and 10 bases separated the two germline ends. CDR1 is SGHVS, CDR2 FQNEAQ, per germline. CDR3 sequence: CASSLNQMETQYF. CDR3 in DNA: TGTGCCAGCAGCTTGAACCAGATGGAGACCCAGTACTTC.

This clonotype was counted many times. The chain couples TRBV4-3 to TRBJ2-5; D remains ambiguous. This CDR3 contains 16 residues. From germline, CDR1 is LGHNA and CDR2 YSLEER. V gave up 1 base and J gave up 4 bases, with 16 bases separating them. CDR3 sequence reads: CASSQGPARTLETQYF. CDR3 DNA: TGCGCCAGCAGCCAAGGTCCGGCTAGGACCTTAGAGACCCAGTACTTC.

The V call is TRBV2, the J call TRBJ2-1; D not resolved. This CDR3 spans 14 amino acids. V lost 4 bases and J lost 2, with 9 bases in between. Germline-derived CDR1 and CDR2 are SNHLY and FYNNEI. The CDR3 is CASSVTYTYNEQFF. CDR3 bases: TGTGCCAGCAGTGTAACATACACCTACAATGAGCAGTTCTTC.

The chain employs TRBV7-6 and TRBJ2-1, with D maybe TRBD2 (6 bases). The length of the CDR3 is 15 residues. Germline loops: CDR1 SGHVS, CDR2 FNYEAQ. The ends were cut back, 5 bases at V and 6 bases at J, with 17 bases in the middle. The CDR3 is CASSPGGGRSNEQFF. Written as DNA, the CDR3 is TGTGCCAGCAGCCCAGGTGGGGGGAGAAGCAATGAGCAGTTCTTC.

The CDR3 nucleotides are TGTGCCAGCAGCCCCAGAGGCCGGACGGTCGCGAACACCGGGGAGCTGTTTTTT. This translates into CASSPRGRTVANTGELFF. This chain uses TRBV6-5 with TRBJ2-2; no clear D gene. CDR3 length: 18 amino acids. CDR1 and CDR2 (germline): MNHEY, SVGAGI. V gave up 6 bases and J gave up 0 bases, with 20 bases separating them.

This clonotype showed up just a few times. This chain connects TRBV10-3 to TRBJ2-2, with TRBD2 identical over 9 bases. V shed 3 bases and J 3 bases; nucleotides not matched to a gene: 2. This CDR3 has 15 amino acids. The germline gives CDR1 ENHRY, CDR2 SYGVKD. DNA of the CDR3: TGTGCCATCAGTGAAGTAGCGGGAGACACCGGGGAGCTGTTTTTT. Its protein product is CAISEVAGDTGELFF.

J is TRBJ2-5 and V is TRBV3-1; D gene uncertain. From germline, CDR1 is LGHDT and CDR2 YNNKEL (reference sequence). Trimming took off 0 bases at V and 2 bases at J, with 16 bases between the two ends. CDR3 length: 17 amino acids. The CDR3 coding sequence is TGTGCCAGCAGCCAAGATTTGTTCCTAGGGCAACAAGAGACCCAGTACTTC. It yields the protein CASSQDLFLGQQETQYF.

This clonotype was seen ten or more times. The chain uses TRBV7-2 and TRBJ1-1; TRBD1 agrees at 8 bases. This CDR3 is built from 16 residues. V was clipped by 1 base and J by 3 bases; unmatched bases: 7. Germline loops: CDR1 SGHTA, CDR2 FQGNSA. CDR3 coding DNA: TGTGCCAGCAGCTTAGTGGGCAGGGGGCAGTACACTGAAGCTTTCTTT. Translated, it gives CASSLVGRGQYTEAFF.

The V and J genes are TRBV7-9 and TRBJ1-1, with D tentatively TRBD1 (5 bases). Germline assignment: CDR1 SEHNR and CDR2 FQNEAQ (reference sequence). The CDR3 length is 15 residues. Trimming removed 3 bases from V and 4 bases from J, with 15 bases in between. As DNA, the CDR3 is TGTGCCAGCAGCTTTGGAAGCGCTGGGGGCACTGAAGCTTTCTTT. It yields the protein CASSFGSAGGTEAFF.

CDR3 in amino acids: CASSGGVLYEQYF. The CDR3 region has the DNA TGTGCCAGCAGTGGGGGCGTCTTGTACGAGCAGTACTTC. The chain combines TRBV6-2 or TRBV6-3 with TRBJ2-7; D possibly corresponds to TRBD1 (6 bases). The V and J ends lost 5 bases and 4 bases respectively, with 12 bases between them. CDR1 is MNHEY, CDR2 SVGEGT, per germline. The CDR3 is 13 residues long.

The V gene is TRBV3-1, the J gene TRBJ1-1; possible D gene TRBD1, 5 bases. CDR3 size: 11 residues. Trimming took off 4 bases at V and 10 bases at J, with 10 bases between the two ends. Germline values: CDR1 LGHDT, CDR2 YNNKEL (reference sequence). CDR3 in DNA: TGTGCCAGCAGCCCAGGGATTGGAGCTTTCTTT. Encoded protein: CASSPGIGAFF.

J is TRBJ2-7 and V is TRBV11-2; the D gene is possibly TRBD1 (5 bases). The CDR3 totals 15 residues. CDR1 and CDR2 (germline): SGHAT, FQNNGV. Trimming removed 1 base at V and 0 bases at J, with 10 bases between. CDR3 in amino acids: CASSLGIGHSYEQYF. As DNA, the CDR3 is TGTGCCAGCAGCTTAGGTATAGGACACTCCTACGAGCAGTACTTC.

The rearrangement links TRBV4-3 to TRBJ2-7, with TRBD1 matching 8 bases. Germline values: CDR1 LGHNA, CDR2 YSLEER. The CDR3 is made up of 18 amino acids. After removal of 3 bases from V and 2 bases from J, the junction contained 15 bases not matched to a gene. Here the CDR3 reads CASSQNWGRTGPTYEQYF. CDR3 sequence (DNA): TGCGCCAGCAGCCAGAACTGGGGGCGGACAGGGCCAACCTACGAGCAGTACTTC.

Ten or more counts support this clonotype. V and J are TRBV28 and TRBJ2-7; the D gene is possibly TRBD1 (6 bases). The CDR3 has 16 amino acids. Germline assignment: CDR1 MDHEN and CDR2 SYDVKM. V lost 5 bases to trimming and J lost 1 base, with 18 bases between them. This CDR3 reads CASSLLLGTTSYEQYF. The CDR3 DNA follows: TGTGCCAGCAGTCTATTACTCGGGACAACATCCTACGAGCAGTACTTC.